A single sample gave rise to the 29 T cell receptor beta chains below, sequenced in a study of early T cells in non-severe SARS-CoV-2 infection. Each CDR3 protein is one row after TCRdb ran MiXCR on the 5' RACE reads. Among some 54,000 distinct CDR3 sequences listed, 8% to 10% were seen once. The specimen sequenced was whole blood. The receptors stem from an adult who was a healthcare worker with PCR-confirmed SARS-CoV-2 infection or an uninfected control (not recorded which).

This clonotype was detected a few times. The rearrangement uses TRBV29-1 and TRBJ2-3; TRBD1 aligns across 11 bases. Germline assignment: CDR1 SQVTM and CDR2 ANQGSEA. J lost 4 bases, V lost 3 bases, and 9 bases had no gene match. The CDR3 loop spans 16 amino acids. The CDR3 spells CSVEPDRGPHADTQYF. The CDR3 coding sequence is TGCAGCGTTGAGCCGGACAGGGGGCCTCACGCAGATACGCAGTATTTT.

This clonotype was observed many times. The chain employs TRBV7-3 and TRBJ2-1; D gene ambiguous. The CDR3 sequence is 16 residues long. Germline V gene lookup returns CDR1 SGHTA and CDR2 FQGTGA. V lost 4 bases and J 0 bases, leaving 13 bases between the germline ends. The CDR3 protein is CASSSSYGFSYNEQFF. CDR3 DNA sequence: TGTGCCAGCAGCTCAAGTTACGGATTCTCCTACAATGAGCAGTTCTTC.

This sequence joins TRBV6-5 and TRBJ2-7; 7 bases are shared with TRBD2. The CDR3 consists of 16 residues. V was pared by 8 bases and J by 2 bases, with 15 bases of the junction left unmatched. Germline V gene lookup returns CDR1 MNHEY and CDR2 SVGAGI. The CDR3 bases are TGTGCCAGCCTCCCCACCAGGGCGGGAGACCCCTACGAGCAGTACTTC. Translated: CASLPTRAGDPYEQYF.

This clonotype appeared a few times. This chain uses TRBV7-8 with TRBJ2-3; 8 bases are shared with TRBD2. The V segment lost 3 bases and the J segment 2 bases; nucleotides outside the gene matches: 4. The CDR3 contains 15 residues. CDR1 is SGHVS and CDR2 is FQNEAQ in the germline V gene. CDR3 residues: CASSFTGGSTDTQYF. DNA for the CDR3: TGTGCCAGCAGCTTTACGGGAGGGTCCACAGATACGCAGTATTTT.

This clonotype was seen ten or more times. This sequence joins TRBV7-9 and TRBJ1-3; D remains unclear. The CDR3 length is 18 residues. Germline CDR1 is SEHNR and CDR2 is FQNEAQ (reference sequence). The germline V and J ends were trimmed by 1 base and 0 bases, with 16 bases remaining between them. In nucleotides, the CDR3 is TGTGCCAGCAGCTTAGTCCCAGGCGCATATTCCTCTGGAAACACCATATATTTT. Encoded protein: CASSLVPGAYSSGNTIYF. The full variable domain, its missing parts supplied by reference TRBV7-9 and TRBJ1-3, is DTGVSQNPRHKITKRGQNVTFRCDPISEHNRLYWYRQTLGQGPEFLTYFQNEAQLEKSRLLSDRFSAERPKGSFSTLEIQRTEQGDSAMYLCASSLVPGAYSSGNTIYFGEGSWLTVV.

This clonotype was seen a handful of times. The J gene is TRBJ1-5, the V gene TRBV7-9, with no clear D. CDR3 length: 15 amino acids. Trimming took 2 bases from V and 2 from J, leaving 10 bases between them. Looked up from germline, CDR1 is SEHNR and CDR2 is FQNEAQ (reference sequence). The CDR3 sequence: CASSLSALGNQPQHF. The CDR3, as DNA: TGTGCCAGCAGCTTATCGGCGCTGGGCAATCAGCCCCAGCATTTT.

V usage is TRBV2 and J usage is TRBJ2-7; D is perhaps TRBD1 (5 bases). Germline V gene lookup returns CDR1 SNHLY and CDR2 FYNNEI. The CDR3 is made up of 15 amino acids. V lost 6 bases to trimming and J lost 1 base, with 16 bases between them. This CDR3 reads CASRDLQDPSYEQYF. Here the CDR3 DNA reads TGTGCCAGCAGGGACCTACAGGATCCATCCTACGAGCAGTACTTC.

The sample holds many counts of this clonotype. The rearrangement joins TRBV19 to TRBJ2-1; D possibly corresponds to TRBD2 (6 bases). This CDR3 region has 17 residues. V was cut by 0 bases and J by 6 bases, with 18 bases left in between. In germline, CDR1 is LNHDA, CDR2 SQIVND (reference sequence). CDR3 residues: CASSIDHVAGLSNEQFF. The CDR3 bases are TGTGCCAGTAGTATAGATCACGTGGCGGGACTCTCCAATGAGCAGTTCTTC.

This clonotype was detected many times. The genes are TRBV20-1 and TRBJ1-3; no clear D gene. V gave up 0 bases and J gave up 0 bases, with 15 bases separating them. CDR3 length equals 17 residues. The germline V gene has CDR1 DFQATT and CDR2 SNEGSKA (reference sequence). CDR3 nucleotide sequence: TGCAGTGCTAGAGATACCCGAGGAACATCCTCTGGAAACACCATATATTTT. Protein sequence: CSARDTRGTSSGNTIYF.

This clonotype was seen ten or more times. J is TRBJ2-2 and V is TRBV20-1, with TRBD2 as a possible D gene (6 bases). This CDR3 is built from 16 residues. With 1 base removed from V and 1 base from J, the gap between germline ends came to 13 bases. The germline CDR1 and CDR2 sequences are DFQATT and SNEGSKA (reference sequence). CDR3 amino acids: CSARGTPAGNTGELFF. The CDR3 region has the DNA TGCAGTGCTAGAGGGACCCCAGCGGGGAACACCGGGGAGCTGTTTTTT.

Many counts were recorded for this clonotype. This sequence joins TRBV5-8 and TRBJ2-2; TRBD2 aligns across 7 bases. The junction had 14 bases not matched to a gene; V was cut back by 3 bases and J by 6 bases. The CDR3 consists of 17 residues. Germline CDR1 reads SGHTS; CDR2 reads YDEGEE. The CDR3 loop reads CASSSGVGGIMAGELFF. Here the CDR3 DNA reads TGTGCCAGCAGCTCCGGAGTGGGAGGGATCATGGCCGGGGAGCTGTTTTTT.

The chain couples TRBV29-1 to TRBJ2-7; the match to TRBD1 covers 7 bases. CDR1 is SQVTM, CDR2 ANQGSEA, per germline. Trimming took 7 bases from V and 0 from J; bases not matched to a gene: 6. The CDR3 is made up of 13 amino acids. CDR3 nucleotides: TGCAGCGCCCGACAGGGATACTCCTACGAGCAGTACTTC. Protein product: CSARQGYSYEQYF.

The rearrangement uses TRBV2 and TRBJ1-4; D gene unclear. The germline CDR1 and CDR2 sequences are SNHLY and FYNNEI. The ends were cut back, 6 bases at V and 8 bases at J, with 10 bases in the middle. CDR3 length equals 12 residues. For the CDR3, the DNA is TGTGCCAGCAGAATAGGACCGGAAAAACTGTTTTTT. This gives the protein CASRIGPEKLFF.

This clonotype appeared many times. V gene TRBV5-1 combines with J gene TRBJ1-5, with D tentatively TRBD1 (6 bases). The CDR3 runs 14 residues. Germline V gene sequence: CDR1 SGHRS, CDR2 YFSETQ. V lost 0 bases, J lost 5 bases, and 9 bases lay in between. The CDR3: CASSLAAGDQPQHF. DNA for the CDR3: TGCGCCAGCAGCTTGGCGGCAGGGGATCAGCCCCAGCATTTT. The whole variable domain, remainder taken from reference TRBV5-1 and TRBJ1-5, is KAGVTQTPRYLIKTRGQQVTLSCSPISGHRSVSWYQQTPGQGLQFLFEYFSETQRNKGNFPGRFSGRQFSNSRSEMNVSTLELGDSALYLCASSLAAGDQPQHFGDGTRLSIL.

The sample holds a few counts of this clonotype. The chain has TRBV7-6 and TRBJ2-5, with TRBD2 matching 14 bases. This CDR3 spans 18 amino acids. Losses at the gene ends were 5 bases for V and 3 bases for J; bases not matched to a gene: 11. Germline CDR1 SGHVS, CDR2 FNYEAQ. CDR3: CASSPGTSGSRREETQYF. The DNA for the CDR3 is TGTGCCAGCAGCCCCGGGACTAGCGGGAGTCGGAGGGAAGAGACCCAGTACTTC.

This clonotype has a handful of counts. The chain has TRBV7-2 and TRBJ2-5, with TRBD2 matching over 9 bases. There are 17 residues in the CDR3. Germline-derived CDR1 and CDR2 are SGHTA and FQGNSA. V shed 1 base, J shed 1 base, and the junction held 7 bases outside the gene matches. The CDR3 DNA follows: TGTGCCAGCAGCTTAGGATGGGGGACTAGCAGCCAAGAGACCCAGTACTTC. Amino acids: CASSLGWGTSSQETQYF.

This clonotype has at least ten counts. The J gene is TRBJ2-7, the V gene TRBV19; the D is unclear. The V gene lost 4 bases and the J gene lost 6 bases, with 10 bases spanning the gap. The CDR3 has 12 amino acids. The germline V gene encodes CDR1 LNHDA and CDR2 SQIVND (reference sequence). The CDR3 DNA is TGTGCCAGTAGTAGACGACAAGGCGAGCAGTACTTC. This gives the protein CASSRRQGEQYF.

The chain joins TRBV7-9 to TRBJ2-7, with TRBD2 matching over 7 bases. Trimming took 5 bases from V and 3 from J; bases not matched to a gene: 7. CDR1 SEHNR and CDR2 FQNEAQ come from the germline V gene (reference sequence). The CDR3 spans 14 residues. The CDR3 sequence is CASSPSGARYEQYF. The DNA for the CDR3 is TGTGCCAGCAGCCCTAGCGGAGCCCGCTACGAGCAGTACTTC.

This clonotype was counted at least ten times. This chain uses TRBV7-9 with TRBJ2-3; D uncertain. This CDR3 spans 12 amino acids. Looked up from germline, CDR1 is SEHNR and CDR2 is FQNEAQ (reference sequence). The germline V and J ends were trimmed by 1 base and 11 bases, with 10 bases remaining between them. The CDR3 region is CASSLVSKGQYF. Written as DNA, the CDR3 is TGTGCCAGCAGCTTAGTTTCCAAGGGGCAGTATTTT.

This clonotype was seen many times. CDR3 sequence: CASRLSRTSGSYEQYF. The CDR3 coding sequence is TGTGCCAGCAGGCTTTCCAGGACTAGCGGGAGCTACGAGCAGTACTTC. V gene TRBV6-6 combines with J gene TRBJ2-7, with 13 bases lining up with TRBD2. This CDR3 comprises 16 residues. The germline V gene has CDR1 MNHNY and CDR2 SVGAGI (reference sequence). The V and J ends lost 6 bases and 3 bases, in that order; junction bases with no gene match: 8.

In this sample, this clonotype turned up many times. The CDR3 region is CATSDFSGRAPFYEQYF. CDR3 nucleotide sequence: TGTGCCACCAGTGACTTTAGCGGGAGGGCTCCCTTTTACGAGCAGTACTTC. The chain combines TRBV24-1 with TRBJ2-7; TRBD2 agrees at 11 bases. V lost 4 bases to trimming and J lost 4 bases; unmatched junction nucleotides: 11. Germline CDR1 KGHDR, CDR2 SFDVKD. The CDR3 extends over 17 amino acids.

The sample holds many counts of this clonotype. Sequence at one end of the junction differs from germline and may be a read error. V and J are TRBV5-5 and TRBJ2-1, with TRBD1 as a possible D gene (5 bases). Germline values: CDR1 SGHKS, CDR2 YYEKEE (reference sequence). The CDR3 runs 13 residues. This CDR3 is CASSLDIYNEQFF. The CDR3 DNA reads TGTGCCAGCAGTTTGGACATATACAATGAGCAGTTCTTC.

The CDR3 here is CASSARTGRNEKLFF. The CDR3 DNA is TGTGCCAGCAGTGCCCGGACAGGGCGGAATGAAAAACTGTTTTTT. The chain links TRBV6-1 to TRBJ1-4, with 8 positions matching TRBD1. Germline V gene lookup returns CDR1 MNHNS and CDR2 SASEGT. The CDR3 runs 15 residues. After removal of 4 bases from V and 5 bases from J, the junction contained 6 bases not matched to a gene.

The rearrangement links TRBV10-3 to TRBJ2-5; maybe TRBD2 (6 bases). V lost 0 bases and J lost 4, with 9 bases in between. The V gene's germline CDR1 is ENHRY and CDR2 SYGVKD. The CDR3 runs 14 residues. CDR3 DNA: TGTGCCATCAGTGAGTCCGGGCGGGGAGAGACCCAGTACTTC. Translated: CAISESGRGETQYF.

The chain uses TRBV7-6 and TRBJ1-4, with 8 bases aligning to TRBD1. With 5 bases clipped from V and 7 bases from J, the junction kept 9 bases outside the gene matches. Germline CDR1 is SGHVS and CDR2 is FNYEAQ. The length of the CDR3 is 15 residues. CDR3 nucleotide sequence: TGTGCCAGCAGCATTGCCGGGACAGGTGGTGAAAAACTGTTTTTT. This translates into CASSIAGTGGEKLFF. Full variable domain (rest looked up from reference TRBV7-6 and TRBJ1-4): GAGVSQSPRYKVTKRGQDVALRCDPISGHVSLYWYRQALGQGPEFLTYFNYEAQQDKSGLPNDRFSAERPEGSISTLTIQRTEQRDSAMYRCASSIAGTGGEKLFFGSGTQLSVL.

The rearrangement uses TRBV19 and TRBJ2-5; perhaps TRBD1 as D (5 bases). Trimming stripped 9 bases from V and 4 bases from J, with 12 bases between. The CDR3 contains 12 residues. Looked up from germline, CDR1 is LNHDA and CDR2 is SQIVND (reference sequence). The CDR3 spells CASRDLGETQYF. In DNA, the CDR3 is TGTGCCAGCAGGGATTTGGGAGAGACCCAGTACTTC.

This clonotype was seen more than once but under ten times. This chain uses TRBV18 with TRBJ2-1; D remains unclear. CDR1 KGHSH and CDR2 LQKENI come from the germline V gene. The CDR3 loop spans 15 amino acids. V was shortened by 0 bases and J by 5 bases, with 11 bases between the two germline ends. DNA for the CDR3: TGTGCCAGCTCACCACCGGGTCAGAACCACAATGAGCAGTTCTTC. It is translated as CASSPPGQNHNEQFF.

V usage is TRBV6-4 and J usage is TRBJ2-3; TRBD2 might be the D (6 bases). CDR3 length equals 16 residues. V lost 0 bases to trimming and J lost 0 bases, with 10 bases between them. Germline V gene sequence: CDR1 MRHNA, CDR2 SNTAGT. CDR3 DNA sequence: TGTGCCAGCAGTGACTCTAGCGGTTCTAGCACAGATACGCAGTATTTT. Residues: CASSDSSGSSTDTQYF.

This clonotype was detected only a few times. The chain joins TRBV7-9 to TRBJ1-4; a weak D match, TRBD1 (5 bases). Looked up from germline, CDR1 is SEHNR and CDR2 is FQNEAQ (reference sequence). V lost 4 bases to trimming and J lost 5 bases, with 11 bases between them. There are 14 residues in the CDR3. CDR3 residues: CASSSGRDNEKLFF. The CDR3 DNA is TGTGCCAGCAGCTCAGGGAGGGACAATGAAAAACTGTTTTTT.